Below, one TCR beta chain is given with its context. Germline CDR1 is MGHRA and CDR2 is YSYEKL. This CDR3 has 16 amino acids. V was clipped by 0 bases and J by 13 bases; unmatched bases: 14. Then a second PCR, running about 7 to 11 cycles, was carried out with a sample-barcoded 5' primer and a J-beta primer mix. Carrying 12 random nucleotides, a template-switch adaptor labeled each individual cDNA molecule. A single record per CDR3 protein comes from TCRdb applying MiXCR to the 5' RACE reads. The data contain 1.2 million to 1.5 million distinct CDR3 sequences, 59% of them singletons. This entry is derived from a study of blood T cells in healthy people across ages.

The V call is TRBV4-1, the J call TRBJ2-4, with 8 bases that match TRBD2. Sequencing was done on a sample of blood. The receptor was derived from a man younger than 35 in good health. Here the CDR3 reads CASSQEAAGVFYGQYF. The CDR3 DNA reads TGCGCCAGCAGCCAAGAGGCAGCGGGAGTTTTCTACGGGCAGTACTTC.